Presented here are 13 T cell receptor beta chains from one specimen sequenced in a study of cytotoxic CD8 clonotypes in ibrutinib-treated CLL. The table came from immunoSEQ multiplex PCR; TCRdb's copy has only in-frame clones and leaves some out. The table has roughly 220,000 clones, 75% to 80% seen once. This sample comprised PBMCs, obtained after 12 months of ibrutinib treatment. Every receptor here comes from a human donor with chronic lymphocytic leukemia.

The chain couples TRBV5-1 to TRBJ1-3; D perhaps matches TRBD1 (6 bases). Trimming stripped 4 bases from V and 4 bases from J, with 12 bases between. Germline-derived CDR1 and CDR2 are SGHRS and YFSETQ. The length of the CDR3 is 14 residues. CDR3: CASSTGTLGNTIYF. The CDR3 nucleotides read TGCGCCAGCAGCACCGGGACACTAGGAAACACCATATATTTT. Supplemented by reference TRBV5-1 and TRBJ1-3, the full variable domain reads KAGVTQTPRYLIKTRGQQVTLSCSPISGHRSVSWYQQTPGQGLQFLFEYFSETQRNKGNFPGRFSGRQFSNSRSEMNVSTLELGDSALYLCASSTGTLGNTIYFGEGSWLTVV.

In this sample, this clone turned up once. This chain uses TRBV11-2 with TRBJ2-3; no clear D. The CDR3 sequence is 12 residues long. V lost 2 bases, J lost 8 bases, and 8 bases lay in between. Germline CDR1 and CDR2: SGHAT and FQNNGV. The CDR3 loop is CASSLTKATQYF. CDR3 in DNA: TGTGCCAGCAGCTTAACCAAGGCTACGCAGTATTTT.

This chain connects TRBV5-1 to TRBJ2-7; D tentatively reads TRBD1 or TRBD2 (5 bases each). The CDR3 spans 14 residues. V gave up 1 base and J gave up 4 bases, with 12 bases separating them. CDR1 and CDR2 (germline): SGHRS, YFSETQ. The CDR3 DNA reads TGCGCCAGCAGCTTGATGGTTGGGGGATACGAGCAGTACTTC. Its translation: CASSLMVGGYEQYF.

V and J are TRBV2 and TRBJ1-4; D is perhaps TRBD1 (6 bases). Per germline, CDR1 SNHLY and CDR2 FYNNEI. V dropped 3 bases and J dropped 1 base, with 12 bases sitting between them. The CDR3 covers 16 residues. The CDR3 bases are TGTGCCAGCAGTGACGGACAGCTTCTAACTAATGAAAAACTGTTTTTT. Protein product: CASSDGQLLTNEKLFF.

This clone has only a few counts. The chain uses TRBV19 and TRBJ2-3; D not resolved. V lost 3 bases, J lost 4 bases, and 11 bases lay in between. Germline loops: CDR1 LNHDA, CDR2 SQIVND (reference sequence). The CDR3 covers 14 residues. CDR3 bases: TGTGCCAGTAGTATTGCTTTCCCAGCAGATACGCAGTATTTT. Its translation: CASSIAFPADTQYF.

This rearrangement joins TRBV7-6 to TRBJ1-2, with D uncertain. The CDR3 has 14 amino acids. Germline CDR1 SGHVS, CDR2 FNYEAQ. Trimming took off 5 bases at V and 4 bases at J, with 14 bases between the two ends. The CDR3 loop is CASSPGDGIYGYTF. CDR3 sequence (DNA): TGTGCCAGCAGCCCGGGTGACGGAATCTATGGCTACACCTTC. Combining the CDR3 with reference TRBV7-6 and TRBJ1-2 gives the whole variable domain GAGVSQSPRYKVTKRGQDVALRCDPISGHVSLYWYRQALGQGPEFLTYFNYEAQQDKSGLPNDRFSAERPEGSISTLTIQRTEQRDSAMYRCASSPGDGIYGYTFGSGTRLTVV.

This rearrangement joins TRBV28 to TRBJ1-5, with 7 bases matching TRBD1. Looked up from germline, CDR1 is MDHEN and CDR2 is SYDVKM. V gave up 3 bases and J gave up 5 bases; unmatched junction bases: 7. The CDR3 runs to 15 residues. For the CDR3, the DNA is TGTGCCAGCAGTTTGGTACGGACAGGCCATCAGCCCCAGCATTTT. Translating gives CASSLVRTGHQPQHF.

This chain connects TRBV19 to TRBJ1-6; the D gene is possibly TRBD1 (6 bases). CDR1 is LNHDA and CDR2 is SQIVND in the germline V gene (reference sequence). V was trimmed by 4 bases and J by 4 bases, leaving 14 bases between them. The CDR3 has 16 amino acids. CDR3 in amino acids: CASSTRTVVYNSPLHF. DNA for the CDR3: TGTGCCAGTAGTACTCGGACAGTTGTTTATAATTCACCCCTCCACTTT.

V is TRBV6-5 and J is TRBJ1-1; D gene uncertain. CDR1 MNHEY and CDR2 SVGAGI come from the germline V gene. This CDR3 is built from 11 residues. Trimming pared 5 bases from V and 1 base from J, leaving 2 bases between. The CDR3 region is CASSGNTEAFF. CDR3 coding DNA: TGTGCCAGCAGTGGGAACACTGAAGCTTTCTTT.

The chain is built from TRBV6-5 and TRBJ2-2, with unresolved D. This CDR3 is built from 14 residues. The V and J ends lost 2 bases and 7 bases respectively, with 11 bases between them. CDR1 and CDR2 (germline): MNHEY, SVGAGI. The CDR3, as DNA: TGTGCCAGCAGTTACACCTACAGTGGCGGGGAGCTGTTTTTT. This gives the protein CASSYTYSGGELFF.

The V call is TRBV2, the J call TRBJ2-5; 11 bases are shared with TRBD1. This CDR3 has 16 residues. CDR1 SNHLY and CDR2 FYNNEI come from the germline V gene. V lost 6 bases and J lost 5; bases outside the gene matches: 11. CDR3 sequence reads: CASREKDRGRGETQYF. In DNA, the CDR3 is TGTGCCAGCAGGGAGAAGGACAGGGGGCGCGGGGAGACCCAGTACTTC. The full variable domain, completed using reference TRBV2 and TRBJ2-5, is EPEVTQTPSHQVTQMGQEVILRCVPISNHLYFYWYRQILGQKVEFLVSFYNNEISEKSEIFDDQFSVERPDGSNFTLKIRSTKLEDSAMYFCASREKDRGRGETQYFGPGTRLLVL.

This chain connects TRBV29-1 to TRBJ2-5; perhaps TRBD2 as D (6 bases). V gave up 3 bases and J gave up 5 bases, with 13 bases separating them. The CDR3 has 13 residues. CDR1 is SQVTM and CDR2 is ANQGSEA in the germline V gene. The CDR3 DNA reads as TGCAGCGTTGAGATCCGGGGGTGGGAGACCCAGTACTTC. It codes for CSVEIRGWETQYF.

The J gene is TRBJ2-2, the V gene TRBV20-1, with D unresolved. Trimming left V 7 bases short and J 4 bases short, with 7 bases between. CDR1 and CDR2 from the germline V gene are DFQATT and SNEGSKA (reference sequence). The CDR3 is made up of 11 amino acids. CDR3 nucleotides: TGCAGTGTAAGGCCCACCGGGGAGCTGTTTTTT. Its protein is CSVRPTGELFF.